These 10 T cell receptor beta chains originate from one sample sequenced in a study of T-cell memory formation after mild COVID-19. Each CDR3 protein is one row after TCRdb ran MiXCR on the 5' RACE reads. The sample records 350,000 to 500,000 distinct CDR3 sequences, 20% being singletons. The sample taken for sequencing was PBMCs or a T cell subset sorted from them (not recorded which). The receptors were gathered from an adult woman who had mild COVID-19 (a few samples of this study predate the infection). Cell type and time point are not known.

This clonotype occurred once. The rearrangement joins TRBV5-1 to TRBJ2-7, with D possibly TRBD1 on 6 matching bases. The germline CDR1 and CDR2 sequences are SGHRS and YFSETQ. The CDR3 loop spans 14 amino acids. With 5 bases removed from V and 0 bases from J, the gap between germline ends came to 12 bases. The CDR3 here is CASSSGTNSYEQYF. The CDR3 DNA sequence: TGCGCCAGCAGTTCAGGGACAAACTCCTACGAGCAGTACTTC.

This clonotype came up a few times. V is TRBV7-2 and J is TRBJ2-5, with D unclear. Germline loops: CDR1 SGHTA, CDR2 FQGNSA. This CDR3 region has 14 residues. V lost 3 bases and J 2 bases, leaving 10 bases between the germline ends. The CDR3 here is CASSLPWNQETQYF. The CDR3 DNA sequence: TGTGCCAGCAGCTTGCCCTGGAATCAAGAGACCCAGTACTTC.

This chain uses TRBV6-5 with TRBJ1-5; no reliable D call. V lost 0 bases to trimming and J lost 0 bases, with 3 bases between them. Germline CDR1 reads MNHEY; CDR2 reads SVGAGI. The CDR3 loop spans 14 amino acids. Written as DNA, the CDR3 is TGTGCCAGCAGTTACTCGGGTAGCAATCAGCCCCAGCATTTT. The encoded protein is CASSYSGSNQPQHF.

This clonotype was seen only a few times. J is TRBJ2-5 and V is TRBV4-3, with D possibly being TRBD2 (6 bases). This CDR3 spans 16 amino acids. Germline V gives CDR1 LGHNA, CDR2 YSLEER. The V end lost 1 base, the J end lost 5 bases, and 17 bases lay between the germline ends. The CDR3 sequence is CASSQGSSAGSETQYF. Here the CDR3 DNA reads TGCGCCAGCAGCCAAGGTTCTTCGGCGGGATCGGAGACCCAGTACTTC.

The gene calls are TRBV12-3 or TRBV12-4 and TRBJ1-1; unclear D gene. Trimming shortened V by 5 bases and J by 11 bases, and 12 bases separated the two germline ends. The CDR3 consists of 11 residues. The CDR3 DNA is TGTGCCAGCAGTGAGACGCGTTGGGCTTTCTTT. Translated: CASSETRWAFF.

The chain has TRBV5-6 and TRBJ2-6; D not certain. The CDR3 length is 17 residues. The V end lost 0 bases, the J end lost 0 bases, and 10 bases lay between the germline ends. From germline, CDR1 is SGHDT and CDR2 YYEEEE. CDR3: CASSLASKPSGANVLTF. DNA of the CDR3: TGTGCCAGCAGCTTGGCGTCCAAGCCCTCTGGGGCCAACGTCCTGACTTTC.

In its sample, this clonotype was seen many times. This chain joins TRBV12-3 or TRBV12-4 and TRBJ2-4; D call uncertain. The CDR3 runs to 15 residues. The V gene lost 5 bases and the J gene lost 0 bases, with 11 bases spanning the gap. The CDR3 nucleotides are TGTGCCAGCAGTCCACCACAGCTAGCCAAAAACATTCAGTACTTC. It specifies CASSPPQLAKNIQYF.

This clonotype was observed many times. This sequence joins TRBV9 and TRBJ1-5, with D possibly TRBD1 on 5 matching bases. Germline CDR1 SGDLS, CDR2 YYNGEE. Trimming removed 0 bases at V and 6 bases at J, with 10 bases between. CDR3 size: 14 residues. The CDR3 DNA follows: TGTGCCAGCAGCGTAGACGGGGCCGGTCAGCCCCAGCATTTT. This encodes CASSVDGAGQPQHF.

The CDR3 bases are TGCAGTGCTAGCCAGACTTATAGCAATCAGCCCCAGCATTTT. Translation gives CSASQTYSNQPQHF. The genes are TRBV20-1 and TRBJ1-5; D unclear. CDR3 size: 14 residues. Germline V gene lookup returns CDR1 DFQATT and CDR2 SNEGSKA (reference sequence). V lost 3 bases and J lost 0, with 9 bases in between.

This clonotype was observed a few times. This chain links TRBV7-9 with TRBJ1-1; D perhaps matches TRBD1 (5 bases). Per the germline V gene, CDR1 is SEHNR and CDR2 is FQNEAQ (reference sequence). V was shortened by 6 bases and J by 8 bases, with 10 bases between the two germline ends. The CDR3 contains 11 residues. The CDR3 DNA reads TGTGCCAGCAGGGAGGCAGGGGAAGCTTTCTTT. As protein: CASREAGEAFF.